The 21 T cell receptor beta chains below were found in one sample sequenced in a study of CD8 T cells in ankylosing spondylitis (dated 2017 in TCRdb). The library was made by 5' RACE. TCRdb records Illumina HiSeq 2500 as the sequencer. Through fastp at Q25 and MiXCR, TCRdb rebuilt clones from the public reads, retaining in-frame beta chains. Each CDR3 protein gets just one entry, which takes the most common genes and DNA from the rows behind it. The sample has about 360,000 distinct CDR3 sequences on record, over 12% of them singletons. 1.1% of the sample belongs to the ten largest clones. Sequencing was performed on blood, either unsorted or a sorted T cell fraction (not recorded which). These receptors were collected from a male donor with ankylosing spondylitis or in good health (not recorded which).

This clonotype was recorded a few times. The genes are TRBV12-3 or TRBV12-4 and TRBJ1-4, with D possibly TRBD1 on 5 matching bases. The CDR3 has 14 residues. V shed 6 bases and J shed 7 bases, with 15 bases lying between them. CDR3 in amino acids: CASRPTRGGEKLFF. DNA for the CDR3: TGTGCCAGCAGACCGACTCGGGGGGGTGAAAAACTGTTTTTT.

This chain links TRBV12-3 or TRBV12-4 with TRBJ1-1; D possibly corresponds to TRBD1 (5 bases). Trimming took off 1 base at V and 11 bases at J, with 14 bases between the two ends. The length of the CDR3 is 13 residues. Here the CDR3 reads CASSLVGENRAFF. The CDR3 coding sequence is TGTGCCAGCAGTTTAGTTGGAGAAAACAGGGCTTTCTTT.

This clonotype occurred many times. The rearrangement uses TRBV5-6 and TRBJ1-5; D gene unclear. V was pared by 2 bases and J by 4 bases, with 4 bases between. Per germline, CDR1 SGHDT and CDR2 YYEEEE. This CDR3 comprises 12 residues. The CDR3 sequence: CASSFGNQPQHF. CDR3 DNA: TGTGCCAGCAGCTTTGGGAATCAGCCCCAGCATTTT.

This clonotype was observed many times. This chain links TRBV2 with TRBJ2-1, with 15 bases aligning to TRBD2. Germline V gives CDR1 SNHLY, CDR2 FYNNEI. V lost 3 bases and J lost 7; bases outside the gene matches: 4. The CDR3 is 16 residues long. The CDR3 coding sequence is TGTGCCAGCAGTGACGGACTAGCGGGAGGGGTTAATGAGCAGTTCTTC. Its translation is CASSDGLAGGVNEQFF.

This clonotype showed up just a few times. This chain joins TRBV12-3 or TRBV12-4 and TRBJ2-7, with no clear D. V lost 3 bases, J lost 3 bases, and 6 bases lay in between. The CDR3 runs to 12 residues. CDR3 in amino acids: CASSFAGYEQYF. The CDR3 DNA reads as TGTGCCAGCAGTTTCGCCGGCTACGAGCAGTACTTC.

The sample holds a few counts of this clonotype. This chain uses TRBV7-6 with TRBJ2-2, with 8 bases fitting TRBD1. Germline assignment: CDR1 SGHVS and CDR2 FNYEAQ. V lost 9 bases and J lost 5; bases outside the gene matches: 5. CDR3 size: 13 residues. CDR3 loop: CASGTGGTGELFF. The CDR3 nucleotides read TGTGCCAGTGGGACAGGAGGGACCGGGGAGCTGTTTTTT.

This chain uses TRBV12-3 or TRBV12-4 with TRBJ2-1; 11 positions match TRBD2. The CDR3 covers 18 residues. After removal of 1 base from V and 0 bases from J, the junction contained 5 bases not matched to a gene. CDR3 bases: TGTGCCAGCAGTTTAGAGGGACTAGCGGATTTCTCCTACAATGAGCAGTTCTTC. It yields the protein CASSLEGLADFSYNEQFF.

In this sample, this clonotype turned up a few times. The CDR3 nucleotides read TGCAGCGTGGTCCAGGGATTCGGCACAGATACGCAGTATTTT. Its translation: CSVVQGFGTDTQYF. The chain recombines TRBV29-1 with TRBJ2-3; the D gene is possibly TRBD1 (5 bases). In germline, CDR1 is SQVTM, CDR2 ANQGSEA. The germline V and J ends were trimmed by 6 bases and 1 base, with 14 bases remaining between them. This CDR3 contains 14 residues.

This clonotype was observed a few times. The gene calls are TRBV12-5 and TRBJ1-6, with 7 bases aligning to TRBD1. Germline V CDR1 and CDR2: LGHNT, FRNRAP. CDR3 length: 14 amino acids. Trimming at V came to 6 bases and at J to 7 bases, leaving 6 bases not matched to a gene. CDR3 region: CASGLGQTNSPLHF. The CDR3 nucleotides are TGTGCTAGTGGCCTGGGACAGACGAATTCACCCCTCCACTTT.

V is TRBV10-1 and J is TRBJ2-4; 9 nucleotides align to TRBD1. The J segment lost 8 bases and the V segment lost 3 bases, leaving 5 bases of the junction unmatched. CDR1 WNHNN and CDR2 SYGVQD come from the germline V gene (reference sequence). This CDR3 comprises 14 residues. The CDR3 sequence is CASSEADRGHIQYF. For the CDR3, the DNA is TGCGCCAGCAGTGAAGCGGACAGGGGACACATTCAGTACTTC.

This clonotype was observed at least ten times. The junction departs from germline at one end; a sequencing error may be responsible. The V gene is TRBV12-3 or TRBV12-4, the J gene TRBJ1-1, with a possible D match to TRBD1 (5 bases). There are 13 residues in the CDR3. The CDR3 sequence: CASSFTGNTEAFF. CDR3 in DNA: TGCGCCAGCAGCTTCACAGGGAACACTGAAGCTTTCTTT.

The chain combines TRBV11-2 with TRBJ1-5; D is ambiguous. Germline CDR1 is SGHAT and CDR2 is FQNNGV. CDR3 length equals 13 residues. V was trimmed by 0 bases and J by 3 bases, leaving 3 bases between them. The CDR3 DNA sequence: TGTGCCAGCAGCTTAGAGCCCAATCAGCCCCAGCATTTT. Its protein is CASSLEPNQPQHF.

In its sample, this clonotype was seen many times. J is TRBJ2-2 and V is TRBV12-3 or TRBV12-4; 14 nucleotides match TRBD2. CDR3 length: 17 amino acids. The V and J ends lost 4 bases and 5 bases, in that order; junction bases with no gene match: 6. Written as DNA, the CDR3 is TGTGCCAGCAGTTCCGGGACTAGCGGGAGAATAACCGGGGAGCTGTTTTTT. This translates into CASSSGTSGRITGELFF.

This chain connects TRBV27 to TRBJ2-7; a possible D gene is TRBD1 (6 bases). CDR3 length equals 11 residues. Trimming removed 8 bases from V and 5 bases from J, with 10 bases in between. Looked up from germline, CDR1 is MNHEY and CDR2 is SMNVEV (reference sequence). This CDR3 is CASAGGHEQYF. In DNA, the CDR3 is TGTGCCAGCGCTGGGGGCCACGAGCAGTACTTC.

This chain links TRBV21-1 with TRBJ2-7; the DNA was not used to check the table's D call, TRBD1. TRBV21-1 is a known pseudogene. CDR3 length: 19 amino acids. This CDR3 is CASSMTSDRGNSIPYEQYF. Here the CDR3 DNA reads TGTGCCAGCAGCATGACCTCCGACAGGGGGAATAGCATCCCCTACGAGCAGTACTTC.

V usage is TRBV5-1 and J usage is TRBJ1-2; TRBD1 matches 8 bases. Trimming took 3 bases from V and 7 from J; bases not matched to a gene: 8. Germline CDR1 SGHRS, CDR2 YFSETQ. This CDR3 region has 14 residues. The CDR3 region is CASSSLTGEIGYTF. The CDR3 DNA follows: TGCGCCAGCAGCTCGCTGACAGGGGAGATTGGCTACACCTTC.

V and J are TRBV18 and TRBJ2-5; tentative D call: TRBD1 (5 bases). CDR1 and CDR2 (germline): KGHSH, LQKENI. The germline V and J ends were trimmed by 5 bases and 5 bases, with 15 bases remaining between them. The CDR3 sequence is 14 residues long. The CDR3 DNA sequence: TGTGCCAGCTCAAGGGGATCCCCGAAGGAGACCCAGTACTTC. This codes for CASSRGSPKETQYF.

V and J are TRBV9 and TRBJ2-3, with TRBD2 matching over 9 bases. The CDR3 is 17 residues long. V was clipped by 0 bases and J by 5 bases; unmatched bases: 10. In germline, CDR1 is SGDLS, CDR2 YYNGEE. The CDR3, as DNA: TGTGCCAGCAGCGTAGGGGGCCTAGCGGGACCGCAAGATACGCAGTATTTT. It specifies CASSVGGLAGPQDTQYF.

This clonotype was counted at least ten times. This chain links TRBV19 with TRBJ1-1; tentative D call: TRBD1 (6 bases). Looked up from germline, CDR1 is LNHDA and CDR2 is SQIVND (reference sequence). Trimming left V 1 base short and J 5 bases short, with 14 bases between. The CDR3 spans 15 residues. CDR3 sequence reads: CASSIVGLQGTEAFF. CDR3 DNA sequence: TGTGCCAGTAGTATAGTGGGCTTACAGGGAACTGAAGCTTTCTTT.

The chain links TRBV6-1 to TRBJ2-3; the D gene is possibly TRBD1 (5 bases). Trimming shortened V by 5 bases and J by 2 bases, and 17 bases separated the two germline ends. Looked up from germline, CDR1 is MNHNS and CDR2 is SASEGT. The CDR3 has 16 residues. This CDR3 reads CASSRSWGSFTDTQYF. As DNA, the CDR3 is TGTGCCAGCAGTCGGTCCTGGGGCTCCTTCACAGATACGCAGTATTTT.

This clonotype was found a few times. The J gene is TRBJ2-5, the V gene TRBV30; D gene uncertain. CDR1 is GTSNPN and CDR2 is SVGIG in the germline V gene (reference sequence). V was cut by 3 bases and J by 1 base, with 9 bases left in between. CDR3 length: 13 residues. The CDR3: CAWRSRPQETQYF. CDR3 DNA: TGTGCCTGGAGAAGCCGACCCCAAGAGACCCAGTACTTC.